This TCR beta chain originates from a study of T cells in Graves' hyperthyroidism and ophthalmopathy. Regarding the study as a whole: In blood, most of the thyroid clonotypes expanded above 0.001 were also present.

TCR beta CDR3 region amplification was performed from RNA transcripts. First-round RT-PCR targeting the TCR CDR3 was performed with the HTBI primer set. TCRdb called the multiplex PCR reads again in MiXCR, with one record for every CDR3 protein. The table shows about 600,000 distinct CDR3 sequences, with roughly 15% occurring only once. This clonotype appeared many times. Antigen specificity is unknown. The CDR3 spans 17 residues. CDR1 and CDR2 from the germline V gene are DFQATT and SNEGSKA (reference sequence). V lost 0 bases, J lost 6 bases, and 21 bases lay in between. The chain carries TRBV20-1 and TRBJ2-1; a possible D gene is TRBD2 (5 bases). The receptor was isolated from a woman between 35 and 50 years old with Graves' ophthalmopathy. Sequenced: blood. CDR3 DNA: TGCAGTGCTAGAGATCCCGGGGTAGGGTCAACGCGCAATGAGCAGTTCTTC. Translated, it gives CSARDPGVGSTRNEQFF.